This entry describes one TCR beta chain. The authors ran a second PCR of 7 to 11 cycles using a sample-barcoded 5' primer and a J-beta primer mix. Carrying 12 random nucleotides, a template-switch adaptor labeled each individual cDNA molecule. TCRdb analysed the 5' RACE reads with MiXCR anew, one entry per CDR3 protein. The sample shows over a million distinct CDR3 sequences, under 55% of them seen only once. The CDR3 covers 13 residues. Germline assignment: CDR1 SGHRS and CDR2 YFSETQ. V was pared by 3 bases and J by 3 bases, with 7 bases between. Drawn from each donor were roughly 10 milliliters of peripheral blood. The sample comes from a study of blood T cells in healthy people across ages.

The receptor comes from a woman between 55 and 75 years old in good health. The gene calls are TRBV5-1 and TRBJ1-3; no firm D call. Sequenced material: blood. The CDR3 bases are TGCGCCAGCAGCTCTATCTTTGGAAACACCATATATTTT. This codes for CASSSIFGNTIYF. Full variable domain (remainder filled in from reference TRBV5-1 and TRBJ1-3): KAGVTQTPRYLIKTRGQQVTLSCSPISGHRSVSWYQQTPGQGLQFLFEYFSETQRNKGNFPGRFSGRQFSNSRSEMNVSTLELGDSALYLCASSSIFGNTIYFGEGSWLTVV.